These 21 T cell receptor beta chains were all obtained from the same sample, sequenced in a study of identifying expanded T cells in peripheral blood. The protocol was immunoSEQ multiplex PCR, while the TCRdb copy is restricted to in-frame clones and leaves out a portion. The sample contains over 100,000 clones, 88% of which appear only once. The sample comprised blood. Every receptor here comes from a person aged 18 to 75 in good health.

This chain links TRBV6-6 with TRBJ2-7; 7 bases map to TRBD1. The CDR3 totals 14 residues. Germline-derived CDR1 and CDR2 are MNHNY and SVGAGI (reference sequence). With 5 bases clipped from V and 5 bases from J, the junction kept 9 bases outside the gene matches. In DNA form, the CDR3 reads TGTGCCAGCAGTCCTTCGACAGGGCGGAACGAGCAGTACTTC. This encodes CASSPSTGRNEQYF.

The rearrangement joins TRBV5-1 to TRBJ1-6; D possibly corresponds to TRBD1 (5 bases). The germline CDR1 and CDR2 sequences are SGHRS and YFSETQ. This CDR3 is built from 16 residues. V was clipped by 4 bases and J by 9 bases, with 20 bases between them. CDR3 DNA: TGCGCCAGCAGCCTAATACCAGGGCCGGCTAGTTCACCCCTCCACTTT. It yields the protein CASSLIPGPASSPLHF.

V gene TRBV5-1 combines with J gene TRBJ1-4, with unresolved D. From germline, CDR1 is SGHRS and CDR2 YFSETQ. V was clipped by 2 bases and J by 8 bases, with 13 bases between them. The CDR3 covers 14 residues. CDR3 DNA sequence: TGCGCCAGCAGCTTAGGCGGACTCCCCGAAAAACTGTTTTTT. It codes for CASSLGGLPEKLFF.

V is TRBV28 and J is TRBJ2-3; D possibly corresponds to TRBD1 (5 bases). Germline values: CDR1 MDHEN, CDR2 SYDVKM. Between the trimmed V and J ends, which lost 7 bases and 4 bases, there was a span of 12 bases. The CDR3 contains 13 residues. CDR3 nucleotides: TGTGCCAGCAACGCCGTGGGGCCAGATACGCAGTATTTT. Protein: CASNAVGPDTQYF.

The chain has TRBV7-2 and TRBJ2-3, with D unresolved. The germline V gene encodes CDR1 SGHTA and CDR2 FQGNSA. CDR3 length: 14 amino acids. Trimming stripped 4 bases from V and 10 bases from J, with 18 bases between. This chain's CDR3 is CASSSKPSGPAQYF. The CDR3 nucleotides are TGTGCCAGCAGCTCCAAACCTTCGGGTCCTGCGCAGTATTTT.

This clone was observed a single time. The gene calls are TRBV5-1 and TRBJ2-3; D possibly corresponds to TRBD1 (6 bases). V shed 4 bases and J shed 6 bases, with 12 bases lying between them. The length of the CDR3 is 13 residues. The germline gives CDR1 SGHRS, CDR2 YFSETQ. The CDR3 reads CASSPRQGDTQYF. The CDR3 region has the DNA TGCGCCAGCAGCCCCCGCCAGGGGGATACGCAGTATTTT.

This chain uses TRBV10-3 with TRBJ1-2; 7 bases are shared with TRBD1. The germline CDR1 and CDR2 sequences are ENHRY and SYGVKD. The CDR3 has 14 amino acids. Unmatched junction bases numbered 10, after V lost 3 bases and J lost 9 bases. CDR3 nucleotide sequence: TGTGCCATCAGTGAACCAGGGGGGCATAGACGCTACACCTTC. Translation gives CAISEPGGHRRYTF.

The chain recombines TRBV7-8 with TRBJ2-5, with 9 bases aligning to TRBD1. The CDR3 extends over 16 amino acids. Per the germline V gene, CDR1 is SGHVS and CDR2 is FQNEAQ. V gave up 5 bases and J gave up 1 base; unmatched junction bases: 8. CDR3 coding DNA: TGTGCCAGCAGCCCCAGACAGGGGGGATCCCAAGAGACCCAGTACTTC. It encodes CASSPRQGGSQETQYF.

The V gene is TRBV30, the J gene TRBJ1-5, with 8 bases identical to TRBD1. CDR1 GTSNPN and CDR2 SVGIG come from the germline V gene (reference sequence). This CDR3 has 14 amino acids. V dropped 0 bases and J dropped 5; count of bases not matched to a gene: 3. CDR3: CAWSVRTGYQPQHF. The DNA of the CDR3 is TGTGCCTGGAGTGTTCGGACAGGGTATCAGCCCCAGCATTTT.

V is TRBV11-3 and J is TRBJ2-1; D may match TRBD1 or TRBD2 (5 bases each). The CDR3 runs to 12 residues. The V end lost 5 bases, the J end lost 9 bases, and 11 bases lay between the germline ends. CDR1 is SGHNT, CDR2 YENEEA, per germline. The DNA of the CDR3 is TGTGCCAGCAGCGCCAGGGAGCGTGAGCAGTTCTTC. Amino acid sequence: CASSAREREQFF.

The chain joins TRBV25-1 to TRBJ1-2; D remains ambiguous. The CDR3 covers 15 residues. The germline gives CDR1 MGHDK, CDR2 SYGVNS. V was pared by 1 base and J by 0 bases, with 9 bases between. The DNA for the CDR3 is TGTGCCAGCAGTGAATCCGGTGGGGCTAACTATGGCTACACCTTC. It specifies CASSESGGANYGYTF.

The chain uses TRBV19 and TRBJ1-4; no clear D. The CDR3 covers 14 residues. V was pared by 3 bases and J by 8 bases, with 13 bases between. Germline lookup yields CDR1 LNHDA and CDR2 SQIVND (reference sequence). In nucleotides, the CDR3 is TGTGCCAGTAGTATGTTCCAGGCCTCAGAAAAACTGTTTTTT. It specifies CASSMFQASEKLFF. Full variable domain (outside the CDR3, taken from reference TRBV19 and TRBJ1-4): DGGITQSPKYLFRKEGQNVTLSCEQNLNHDAMYWYRQDPGQGLRLIYYSQIVNDFQKGDIAEGYSVSREKKESFPLTVTSAQKNPTAFYLCASSMFQASEKLFFGSGTQLSVL.

This clone appeared once. The chain carries TRBV4-1 and TRBJ2-3, with a weak D call TRBD2 (7 bases). V lost 0 bases and J lost 1, with 14 bases in between. Germline values: CDR1 MGHRA, CDR2 YSYEKL. The CDR3 covers 17 residues. CDR3 residues: CASSQDEEGGGTDTQYF. The CDR3, as DNA: TGCGCCAGCAGCCAAGATGAGGAGGGGGGGGGCACAGATACGCAGTATTTT.

This clone has only one observation. The chain uses TRBV28 and TRBJ1-1; no firm D call. CDR1 and CDR2 (germline): MDHEN, SYDVKM. This CDR3 comprises 13 residues. V was shortened by 7 bases and J by 0 bases, with 9 bases between the two germline ends. CDR3 protein: CASKADLNTEAFF. CDR3 in DNA: TGTGCCAGCAAGGCAGATTTGAACACTGAAGCTTTCTTT.

This clone was counted a few times. The CDR3 coding sequence is TGCGCCAGCAGCCAAGATCCCGCTAGCGGGACTAACACCGGGGAGCTGTTTTTT. Encoded protein: CASSQDPASGTNTGELFF. This chain uses TRBV4-1 with TRBJ2-2, with 9 positions matching TRBD2. Germline CDR1 reads MGHRA; CDR2 reads YSYEKL. After removal of 0 bases from V and 2 bases from J, the junction contained 7 bases not matched to a gene. The CDR3 has 18 amino acids.

J is TRBJ2-1 and V is TRBV7-2; TRBD1 or TRBD2 may be the D gene (5 bases each). V lost 5 bases to trimming and J lost 5 bases, with 19 bases between them. In germline, CDR1 is SGHTA, CDR2 FQGNSA. The CDR3 is 16 residues long. The chain's CDR3 is CASSPAGAGLNNEQFF. The CDR3 coding sequence is TGTGCCAGCAGCCCGGCCGGGGCAGGTTTAAACAATGAGCAGTTCTTC.

The J gene is TRBJ2-5, the V gene TRBV20-1, with TRBD1 as a possible D gene (5 bases). The J call may be faulty, since TRBJ2-7 better matches the DNA end. The CDR3 is made up of 11 amino acids. Germline V lookup: CDR1 DFQATT, CDR2 SNEGSKA (reference sequence). The CDR3 is CSAPDSYEQYF. In DNA, the CDR3 is TGCAGTGCCCCAGACAGCTACGAGCAGTACTTC.

V is TRBV29-1 and J is TRBJ2-1; D is undetermined. Trimming cost V 1 base and J 0 bases, with 4 bases left between them. The CDR3 contains 13 residues. Germline V lookup: CDR1 SQVTM, CDR2 ANQGSEA. CDR3: CSVEGSSYNEQFF. In DNA form, the CDR3 reads TGCAGCGTTGAAGGGAGCTCCTACAATGAGCAGTTCTTC.

The V call is TRBV23-1, the J call TRBJ2-5; either TRBD1 or TRBD2 may fit D (5 bases each). TRBV23-1 is known as an ORF, though its function is uncertain. The CDR3 consists of 11 residues. Trimming pared 10 bases from V and 4 bases from J, leaving 10 bases between. DNA of the CDR3: TGCGCCAACGGGGACCGAGAGACCCAGTACTTC. Translating it yields CANGDRETQYF.

V is TRBV7-2 and J is TRBJ1-1; 9 nucleotides align to TRBD1. V lost 4 bases and J lost 5; bases outside the gene matches: 8. This CDR3 has 15 amino acids. Germline assignment: CDR1 SGHTA and CDR2 FQGNSA. Here the CDR3 reads CASSSPDRGGTEAFF. For the CDR3, the DNA is TGTGCCAGCAGCTCCCCGGACAGGGGCGGAACTGAAGCTTTCTTT. Full variable domain (outside the CDR3, taken from reference TRBV7-2 and TRBJ1-1): GAGVSQSPSNKVTEKGKDVELRCDPISGHTALYWYRQSLGQGLEFLIYFQGNSAPDKSGLPSDRFSAERTGGSVSTLTIQRTQQEDSAVYLCASSSPDRGGTEAFFGQGTRLTVV.

Of note for this clone: One end of the junction fails to match germline, which may point to a read error. The chain joins TRBV28 to TRBJ1-4, with 8 positions matching TRBD1. There are 13 residues in the CDR3. CDR1 and CDR2 (germline): MDHEN, SYDVKM. CDR3 sequence reads: CASSPYNAGTGSF. The CDR3 region has the DNA TGTGCCAGCAGTCCTTATAACGCCGGGACAGGATCTTTT.